This is a list of T cell receptor beta chains from one sample in a study of T cells in Graves' hyperthyroidism and ophthalmopathy. TCRdb re-called the multiplex PCR reads with MiXCR, one entry per CDR3 protein. The sample consists of around 500,000 distinct CDR3 sequences, roughly 16% of them appearing once. Material: blood. Receptors were obtained from a young woman with Graves' ophthalmopathy. Each CDR3 is given with its conserved first and last residue. A D gene is named only where the DNA matches it firmly. Only part of the rows carry a size: once, few, many, or a class if the clone is expanded.

clone_size	d_call	v_call	j_call	cdr3_nt	cdr3_aa
-	TRBD2	TRBV28	TRBJ2-7	TGTGCCAGCAGCAAAACGGGACTAGCGGGAGATACCTCGACAAGATACGAGCAGTACTTC	CASSKTGLAGDTSTRYEQYF
few	TRBD2	TRBV20-1	TRBJ2-1	TGCAGTGCTGACAAAGCGGGACTCTACAATGAGCAGTTCTTC	CSADKAGLYNEQFF
-	-	TRBV6-1	TRBJ1-6	TGTGCCAGCTGCGACAGCTATAATTCACCCCTCCACTTT	CASCDSYNSPLHF
many	TRBD2	TRBV20-1	TRBJ2-7	TGCAGTGCGATGGGAGGGCCGGGAATATACGAGCAGTACTTC	CSAMGGPGIYEQYF
-	TRBD1	TRBV27	TRBJ1-1	TGTGCCAGCAGTTTACTCGGCACAGGGGACACTGAAGCTTTCTTT	CASSLLGTGDTEAFF
many	-	TRBV30	TRBJ1-3	TGTGCCTGGAGGGGCGGAAGCTCTGGAAACACCATATATTTT	CAWRGGSSGNTIYF
-	-	TRBV7-9	TRBJ2-7	TGTGCCAGCAGCTTAGGGGCGGGCCCTTTGGAGCAGTACTTC	CASSLGAGPLEQYF
many	-	TRBV7-2	TRBJ2-6	TGTGCCAGCAGCTCCCGCCCCGGCAGCTCTGGGGCCAACGTCCTGACTTTC	CASSSRPGSSGANVLTF
-	TRBD1	TRBV9	TRBJ1-1	TGTGCCAGCACTCCGGGACAGGGAAGTAGGTATGACACTGAAGCTTTCTTT	CASTPGQGSRYDTEAFF
-	-	TRBV6-1	TRBJ1-2	TGTGCCAGCAGTGAAGAGTATTGGAGCGTTTTTACCTTC	CASSEEYWSVFTF
many	-	TRBV18	TRBJ1-2	TGTGCCAGCTCACCACCGGATCAGGGAACCTATGGCTACACCTTC	CASSPPDQGTYGYTF
-	TRBD1	TRBV5-1	TRBJ2-5	TGCGCCAGCAGCTTGGTAGTAGGGACAGGGGATTTATACTTC	CASSLVVGTGDLYF
many	-	TRBV6-2/TRBV6-3	TRBJ2-7	TGTGCCAGCAGTTACCTTATTGGACAGCCGAGCTCCTACGAGCAGTACTTC	CASSYLIGQPSSYEQYF
few	-	TRBV24-1	TRBJ1-2	TGTGCCACCAGTGATTTGGACTATGGCTACACCTTC	CATSDLDYGYTF
many	TRBD1	TRBV27	TRBJ1-2	TGTGCCAGCAGTCCCGGGACAGGGGGCATCTATGGCTACACCTTC	CASSPGTGGIYGYTF
many	-	TRBV7-9	TRBJ2-1	TGTGCCAGCAGCTTAGGGGCAGGGATATACAATGAGCAGTTCTTC	CASSLGAGIYNEQFF
-	-	TRBV9	TRBJ2-4	TGTGCCAGCAGCGTAGGCGAAGGGTACAGCAACATTCAGTACTTC	CASSVGEGYSNIQYF
many	-	TRBV5-6	TRBJ2-5	TGTGCCAGCAGCTCGGTACAGGCAGAGACCCAGTACTTC	CASSSVQAETQYF
few	-	TRBV20-1	TRBJ1-2	TGCAGCGGAAGTGGGGCAAACCTTAACTATGGCTACACCTTC	CSGSGANLNYGYTF
-	-	TRBV4-3	TRBJ2-7	TGCGCCAGCAGTGACAGGTCGTCCTACGGCGAGCAGTACTTC	CASSDRSSYGEQYF
few	-	TRBV24-1	TRBJ2-7	TGTGCCACCAGTGATGAATGGACCGAGCAGTACTTC	CATSDEWTEQYF